These T cell receptor beta chains were read from a single sample in a study of blood T cell repertoires in COVID-19. Here immunoSEQ multiplex PCR was the method, and the copy in TCRdb shows in-frame clones only, minus some. Of more than 65,000 clones in the sample, around 86% are singletons; the top ten hold less than 8%. The source material was peripheral blood. The receptors originated from a man in his fifties with active COVID-19. CDR3s include the opening cysteine and the closing phenylalanine or tryptophan. D genes are given only for firm matches. Size is omitted from some rows. Given values are once, few, many or a class for expanded clones.

abundance: -
j_gene: TRBJ1-4
v_gene: TRBV6-5
d_gene: -
CDR3nt: TGTGCCAGCAGCTTGAGGCGGCTTAATGAAAAACTGTTTTTT
CDR3aa: CASSLRRLNEKLFF

abundance: -
j_gene: TRBJ2-5
v_gene: TRBV6-2/TRBV6-3
d_gene: TRBD1
CDR3nt: TGTGCCAGCAGTTACATCGGGCAGGGGGCATCAGAGACCCAGTACTTC
CDR3aa: CASSYIGQGASETQYF

abundance: -
j_gene: TRBJ1-2
v_gene: TRBV30
d_gene: -
CDR3nt: TGTGCCTGGAATCCAGAGGGAGGTAACTATGGCTACACCTTC
CDR3aa: CAWNPEGGNYGYTF

abundance: -
j_gene: TRBJ2-1
v_gene: TRBV5-1
d_gene: TRBD2
CDR3nt: TGCGCCAGCAGCTCACTAGCGGGAGGGTACAATGAGCAGTTCTTC
CDR3aa: CASSSLAGGYNEQFF

abundance: -
j_gene: TRBJ2-5
v_gene: TRBV25-1
d_gene: -
CDR3nt: TGTGCCAGCAGTGAACAGGGGTACCAAGAGACCCAGTACTTC
CDR3aa: CASSEQGYQETQYF

abundance: -
j_gene: TRBJ2-5
v_gene: TRBV27
d_gene: TRBD2
CDR3nt: TGTGCCAGCAGTCCGCGTCGGACTAGCGGGAGGCTTGAGACCCGGTACTTC
CDR3aa: CASSPRRTSGRLETRYF

abundance: -
j_gene: TRBJ2-1
v_gene: TRBV5-1
d_gene: TRBD2
CDR3nt: TGCGCCAGCAGCTTGGCCCTTGGACTAGGCTGGTTGGAGCAGTTCTTC
CDR3aa: CASSLALGLGWLEQFF

abundance: -
j_gene: TRBJ1-1
v_gene: TRBV29-1
d_gene: -
CDR3nt: TGCAGCGCCGTCCGGACTCCTGAAGCTTTCTTT
CDR3aa: CSAVRTPEAFF

abundance: -
j_gene: TRBJ1-6
v_gene: TRBV6-5
d_gene: TRBD1
CDR3nt: TGTGCCAGTCAAACAGGGGCTGAGTCACCCCTCCACTTT
CDR3aa: CASQTGAESPLHF

abundance: once
j_gene: TRBJ2-7
v_gene: TRBV9
d_gene: -
CDR3nt: TGTGCCAGCAGCGTAAGGGGGATTAGCTCCTACGAGCAGTACTTC
CDR3aa: CASSVRGISSYEQYF

abundance: few
j_gene: TRBJ1-2
v_gene: TRBV4-1
d_gene: TRBD1
CDR3nt: TGCGCCAGCAGCCAAGCCGGGACAGGTTCTAACTATGGCTACACCTTC
CDR3aa: CASSQAGTGSNYGYTF

abundance: -
j_gene: TRBJ1-4
v_gene: TRBV5-1
d_gene: -
CDR3nt: TGCGCCAGCAGTTCCCAGGGTGCAACTAATGAAAAACTGTTTTTT
CDR3aa: CASSSQGATNEKLFF

abundance: -
j_gene: TRBJ2-2
v_gene: TRBV6-5
d_gene: -
CDR3nt: TGTGCCAGCAGACTGACAGGGAACACCGGGGAGCTGTTTTTT
CDR3aa: CASRLTGNTGELFF

abundance: -
j_gene: TRBJ2-7
v_gene: TRBV7-2
d_gene: -
CDR3nt: TGTGCCAGCAGCCAGCCAGCGAGCTCCTACGAGCAGTACTTC
CDR3aa: CASSQPASSYEQYF

abundance: -
j_gene: TRBJ2-5
v_gene: TRBV9
d_gene: TRBD2
CDR3nt: TGTGCCAGCAGCGTGAGACTAGCGGGGGCCAGGGAGACCCAGTACTTC
CDR3aa: CASSVRLAGARETQYF

abundance: -
j_gene: TRBJ1-5
v_gene: TRBV12-3/TRBV12-4
d_gene: TRBD1
CDR3nt: TGTGCCAGCAGTCAAACAGGGGGACCGCTGCATTTT
CDR3aa: CASSQTGGPLHF

abundance: -
j_gene: TRBJ1-3
v_gene: TRBV9
d_gene: TRBD1
CDR3nt: TGTGCCAGCAACCGTAGGCGGGACAGGGTTCCTGGAAACACCATATATTTT
CDR3aa: CASNRRRDRVPGNTIYF

abundance: -
j_gene: TRBJ1-3
v_gene: TRBV9
d_gene: TRBD1
CDR3nt: TGTGCCAGCAGCGTAGCCGGGACAGGGGGCTCTGGAAACACCATATATTTT
CDR3aa: CASSVAGTGGSGNTIYF

abundance: -
j_gene: TRBJ2-1
v_gene: TRBV7-2
d_gene: -
CDR3nt: TGTGCCAGCAGCTTAATGGGCTACTACAATGAGCAGTTCTTC
CDR3aa: CASSLMGYYNEQFF

abundance: -
j_gene: TRBJ2-7
v_gene: TRBV19
d_gene: -
CDR3nt: TGTGCCAGTAGTATAACAGGGAGCTACGAGCAGTACTTC
CDR3aa: CASSITGSYEQYF

abundance: -
j_gene: TRBJ1-2
v_gene: TRBV6-1
d_gene: TRBD1
CDR3nt: TGTGCCAGCAGTGCCTACAGGGGGCGCAGGTTTAGCTATGGCTACACCTTC
CDR3aa: CASSAYRGRRFSYGYTF

abundance: -
j_gene: TRBJ1-1
v_gene: TRBV28
d_gene: -
CDR3nt: TGTGCCGTAAGGGGTTTATCGTCCACTGAAGCTTTCTTT
CDR3aa: CAVRGLSSTEAFF

abundance: -
j_gene: TRBJ1-2
v_gene: TRBV15
d_gene: TRBD1
CDR3nt: TGTGCCACCAGCAGCGCGGACAGGGGAAGGAATGGCTACACCTTC
CDR3aa: CATSSADRGRNGYTF

abundance: -
j_gene: TRBJ2-1
v_gene: TRBV4-3
d_gene: -
CDR3nt: TGCGCCAGCAGCCAAGAAAGGAGGGGTTCCTACAATGAGCAGTTCTTC
CDR3aa: CASSQERRGSYNEQFF

abundance: -
j_gene: TRBJ1-6
v_gene: TRBV28
d_gene: -
CDR3nt: TGTGCCAGCAGTTCTCCGGTGACAGCGGGGAATTCACCCCTCCACTTT
CDR3aa: CASSSPVTAGNSPLHF

abundance: -
j_gene: TRBJ2-1
v_gene: TRBV6-5
d_gene: -
CDR3nt: TGTGCCAGCAGAGGGGAAAGCTCCTACAATGAGCAGTTCTTC
CDR3aa: CASRGESSYNEQFF

abundance: -
j_gene: TRBJ2-1
v_gene: TRBV4-3
d_gene: TRBD2
CDR3nt: TGCGCCAGCAGCCAAGAGTTTCTAGCGGTTACAATTGAGCAGTTCTTC
CDR3aa: CASSQEFLAVTIEQFF

abundance: -
j_gene: TRBJ2-5
v_gene: TRBV4-1
d_gene: TRBD2
CDR3nt: TGCGCCAGCAGCCAAACTAGCGGGGGCCACGGGGAGACCCAGTACTTC
CDR3aa: CASSQTSGGHGETQYF

abundance: -
j_gene: TRBJ2-7
v_gene: TRBV6-5
d_gene: -
CDR3nt: TGTGCCAGCAGTTACGATAACACGGCCGGCGGCGAGCAGTACTTC
CDR3aa: CASSYDNTAGGEQYF

abundance: -
j_gene: TRBJ2-3
v_gene: TRBV2
d_gene: -
CDR3nt: TGTGCCGTGCGCCGCACAGATACGCAGTATTTT
CDR3aa: CAVRRTDTQYF

abundance: -
j_gene: TRBJ2-5
v_gene: TRBV7-2
d_gene: TRBD1
CDR3nt: TGTGCCAGCCGAAGGACAGGGGCGACCCAGTACTTC
CDR3aa: CASRRTGATQYF

abundance: -
j_gene: TRBJ2-3
v_gene: TRBV4-3
d_gene: -
CDR3nt: TGCGCCAGCAGCCGGGACTTTGGCACAGATACGCAGTATTTT
CDR3aa: CASSRDFGTDTQYF

abundance: -
j_gene: TRBJ2-3
v_gene: TRBV7-9
d_gene: TRBD2
CDR3nt: TGTGCCAGCAGCTTAGGGTCAGCGGGGAGCACAGATACGCAGTATTTT
CDR3aa: CASSLGSAGSTDTQYF

abundance: -
j_gene: TRBJ1-2
v_gene: TRBV6-2/TRBV6-3
d_gene: -
CDR3nt: TGTGCCAGCAGTTACCTCTATGGCTACACCTTC
CDR3aa: CASSYLYGYTF

abundance: -
j_gene: TRBJ2-5
v_gene: TRBV6-2/TRBV6-3
d_gene: TRBD1
CDR3nt: TGTGCCAGCAGTAGGCGGGACAGGAACCAAGAGACCCAGTACTTC
CDR3aa: CASSRRDRNQETQYF

abundance: -
j_gene: TRBJ2-1
v_gene: TRBV5-8
d_gene: TRBD2
CDR3nt: TGTGCCAGCAGCCCCGGGACTAGCGGGACCTATGAGCAGTTCTTC
CDR3aa: CASSPGTSGTYEQFF

abundance: few
j_gene: TRBJ2-3
v_gene: TRBV4-1
d_gene: TRBD2
CDR3nt: TGCGCCAGCAGCCAAGTGGGGCTAGCGGGGGGGAGGAGGTTCACAGATACGCAGTATTTT
CDR3aa: CASSQVGLAGGRRFTDTQYF

abundance: -
j_gene: TRBJ2-1
v_gene: TRBV5-1
d_gene: TRBD2
CDR3nt: TGCGCCAGCGGAGGACTAGCGGGGGGATACAATGAGCAGTTCTTC
CDR3aa: CASGGLAGGYNEQFF

abundance: -
j_gene: TRBJ2-1
v_gene: TRBV6-5
d_gene: -
CDR3nt: TGTGCCAGCACGTACCAAAGGGGGGGGGCCTATGAGCAGTTCTTC
CDR3aa: CASTYQRGGAYEQFF

abundance: -
j_gene: TRBJ2-2
v_gene: TRBV7-6
d_gene: TRBD2
CDR3nt: TGTGCCAGCAGCCGAGAACTAGCGGGAGGTGCGAACACCGGGGAGCTGTTTTTT
CDR3aa: CASSRELAGGANTGELFF

abundance: -
j_gene: TRBJ1-5
v_gene: TRBV9
d_gene: -
CDR3nt: TGTGCCAGCAGCGTAACAAGCAATCAGCCCCAGCATTTT
CDR3aa: CASSVTSNQPQHF

abundance: few
j_gene: TRBJ1-1
v_gene: TRBV18
d_gene: TRBD1
CDR3nt: TGTGCCAGCTCACCACGGGGGACAGGGAACACTGAAGCTTTCTTT
CDR3aa: CASSPRGTGNTEAFF

abundance: -
j_gene: TRBJ2-3
v_gene: TRBV5-1
d_gene: TRBD2
CDR3nt: TGCGCCAGCAGCCCCCTTGGCGGGGGGAGTAGCACAGATACGCAGTATTTT
CDR3aa: CASSPLGGGSSTDTQYF

abundance: -
j_gene: TRBJ1-6
v_gene: TRBV15
d_gene: -
CDR3nt: TGTGCCACCAGCAGAGTTATGAATTCACCCCTCCACTTT
CDR3aa: CATSRVMNSPLHF

abundance: -
j_gene: TRBJ1-1
v_gene: TRBV30
d_gene: -
CDR3nt: TGTGCCTGGAGTATCACATATTACACTGAAGCTTTCTTT
CDR3aa: CAWSITYYTEAFF